This TCR beta chain was documented in a study of cytomegalovirus exposure and HLA in healthy donors. 13 Jbeta primers and 60 Vbeta primers were used for the PCR. The table came from immunoSEQ multiplex PCR; TCRdb's copy has only in-frame clones and leaves some out. The sample includes more than 150,000 clones, about three quarters of them seen just once. This CDR3 is 14 amino acids long. In germline, CDR1 is WSHSY, CDR2 SAAADI. V gave up 4 bases and J gave up 5 bases, with 14 bases separating them. In regard to this clone: Its antigen is unknown.

Findings and limits, study-wide: The classifier reportedly diagnosed cytomegalovirus status with high sensitivity and specificity. A few chains tied to CMV proved CMV antigen-specific in vitro.

The sequenced sample consisted of PBMCs. The chain uses TRBV10-2 and TRBJ1-1; D ambiguous. The receptor comes from a man younger than 35 in good health and CMV-seronegative. CDR3 loop: CASSVGRVGTEAFF. Here the CDR3 DNA reads TGCGCCAGCAGTGTTGGCCGGGTCGGGACTGAAGCTTTCTTT.